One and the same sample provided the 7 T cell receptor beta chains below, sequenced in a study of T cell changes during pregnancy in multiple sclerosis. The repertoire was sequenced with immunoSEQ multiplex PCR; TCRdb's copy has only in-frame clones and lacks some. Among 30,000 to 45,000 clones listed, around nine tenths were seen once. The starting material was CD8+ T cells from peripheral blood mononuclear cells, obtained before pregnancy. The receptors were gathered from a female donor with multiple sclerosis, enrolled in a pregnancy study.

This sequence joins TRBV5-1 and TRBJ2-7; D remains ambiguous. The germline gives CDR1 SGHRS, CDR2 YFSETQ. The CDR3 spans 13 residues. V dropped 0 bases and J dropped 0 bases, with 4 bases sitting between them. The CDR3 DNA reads TGCGCCAGCAGCTTGGCTAGCTCCTACGAGCAGTACTTC. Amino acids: CASSLASSYEQYF.

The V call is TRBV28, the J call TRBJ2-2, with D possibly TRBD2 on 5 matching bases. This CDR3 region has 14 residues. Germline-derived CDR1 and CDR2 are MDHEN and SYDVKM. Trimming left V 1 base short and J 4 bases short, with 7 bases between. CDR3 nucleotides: TGTGCCAGCAGTTTATACGGGGTCACCGGGGAGCTGTTTTTT. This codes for CASSLYGVTGELFF. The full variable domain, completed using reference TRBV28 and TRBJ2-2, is DVKVTQSSRYLVKRTGEKVFLECVQDMDHENMFWYRQDPGLGLRLIYFSYDVKMKEKGDIPEGYSVSREKKERFSLILESASTNQTSMYLCASSLYGVTGELFFGEGSRLTVL.

CDR3 bases: TGTGCCAGCAAGGCCTGGGACACCTACAATGAGCAGTTCTTC. Encoded protein: CASKAWDTYNEQFF. J is TRBJ2-1 and V is TRBV5-4, with D possibly being TRBD1 (6 bases). CDR1 is SGHNT, CDR2 YYREEE, per germline (reference sequence). CDR3 length: 14 amino acids. Trimming shortened V by 6 bases and J by 2 bases, and 12 bases separated the two germline ends.

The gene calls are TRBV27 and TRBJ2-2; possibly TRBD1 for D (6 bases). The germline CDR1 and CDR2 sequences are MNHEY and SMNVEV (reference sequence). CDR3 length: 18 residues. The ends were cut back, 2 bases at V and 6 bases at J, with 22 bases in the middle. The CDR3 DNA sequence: TGTGCCAGCAGTTTACCCATTTTGGGCTCAGGGGTTCCCGGGGAGCTGTTTTTT. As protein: CASSLPILGSGVPGELFF.

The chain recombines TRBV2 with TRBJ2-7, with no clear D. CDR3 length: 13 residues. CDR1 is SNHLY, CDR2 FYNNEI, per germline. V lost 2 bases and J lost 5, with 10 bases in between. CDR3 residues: CASSEPSTHEQYF. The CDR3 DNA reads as TGTGCCAGCAGTGAACCCAGTACGCACGAGCAGTACTTC.

This CDR3 is CSASERGRGGGRETQYF. CDR3 coding DNA: TGCAGCGCCTCAGAAAGGGGGCGCGGGGGGGGAAGGGAGACCCAGTACTTC. The gene calls are TRBV29-1 and TRBJ2-5; 9 nucleotides line up with TRBD2. This CDR3 contains 17 residues. Germline CDR1 SQVTM, CDR2 ANQGSEA. V gave up 7 bases and J gave up 5 bases; unmatched junction bases: 20.

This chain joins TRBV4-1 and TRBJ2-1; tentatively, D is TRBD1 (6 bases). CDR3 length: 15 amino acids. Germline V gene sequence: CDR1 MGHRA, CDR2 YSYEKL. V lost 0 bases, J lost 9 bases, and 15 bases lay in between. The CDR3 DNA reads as TGCGCCAGCAGCCAAGAAAGGGGGACCATCAGTGAGCAGTTCTTC. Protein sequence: CASSQERGTISEQFF.